The next 22 T cell receptor beta chains were all read from a single sample in a study of vaccination effects on CD4 cells after COVID-19. This table comes from immunoSEQ multiplex PCR, and its TCRdb copy is limited to in-frame clones, with some not included. The sample has some 29,000 clones, 74% seen once; the top ten hold around a sixth. No antigen has been identified for these receptors. Ahead of sequencing, the ViraFEST assay grew antigen-specific CD4+ T cells using viral peptide pools. Isolating CD4+ T cells followed 9 to 10 days of culture. Two-dose BNT162b2 or mRNA-1273 vaccination was given to participants. Sample: CD4+ T cells from PBMCs cultured with HCoV-OC43 spike peptides, taken after COVID-19 vaccination. Subset in this sample: HCoV-OC43 spike overlapping peptide pool stimulation. All receptors derive from a human donor who received a COVID-19 vaccine.

The chain combines TRBV2 with TRBJ2-5, with 9 nucleotides matching TRBD1. V lost 6 bases to trimming and J lost 5 bases; unmatched junction nucleotides: 10. The germline V gene encodes CDR1 SNHLY and CDR2 FYNNEI. The CDR3 runs to 15 residues. The CDR3 DNA sequence: TGTGCCAGCAGGGATACAGGGGGCGCTTTGGAGACCCAGTACTTC. It yields the protein CASRDTGGALETQYF.

The chain couples TRBV5-1 to TRBJ1-4; 9 nucleotides line up with TRBD1. This CDR3 comprises 13 residues. CDR1 is SGHRS, CDR2 YFSETQ, per germline. V dropped 4 bases and J dropped 5; count of bases not matched to a gene: 0. In DNA form, the CDR3 reads TGCGCCAGCAGCGGGACAGGGAATGAAAAACTGTTTTTT. Protein product: CASSGTGNEKLFF.

The chain has TRBV27 and TRBJ2-5; D not resolved. The V and J ends lost 0 bases and 5 bases respectively, with 10 bases between them. CDR3 size: 14 residues. Germline CDR1 and CDR2: MNHEY and SMNVEV (reference sequence). Written as DNA, the CDR3 is TGTGCCAGCAGTTTATCATGGGTATCGGAGACCCAGTACTTC. It translates to CASSLSWVSETQYF.

There are a few counts of this clone. The gene calls are TRBV12-3 or TRBV12-4 and TRBJ1-2, with 10 bases that match TRBD1. V lost 4 bases, J lost 4 bases, and 0 bases stayed unmatched. The CDR3 consists of 13 residues. The CDR3 DNA is TGTGCCAGCAGTTGGGACAGGGGCTATGGCTACACCTTC. This codes for CASSWDRGYGYTF.

This clone appeared a single time. V is TRBV18 and J is TRBJ2-5, with 11 bases matching TRBD2. The V gene's germline CDR1 is KGHSH and CDR2 LQKENI. This CDR3 is built from 19 residues. V gave up 0 bases and J gave up 1 base; unmatched junction bases: 10. The CDR3 sequence: CASSPPYRGLAAIQETQYF. DNA of the CDR3: TGTGCCAGCTCACCACCGTACCGGGGACTAGCGGCTATCCAAGAGACCCAGTACTTC.

The chain uses TRBV6-5 and TRBJ1-1, with D possibly matching TRBD1 (5 bases). CDR3 length: 13 residues. From germline, CDR1 is MNHEY and CDR2 SVGAGI. V was cut by 0 bases and J by 10 bases, with 12 bases left in between. As DNA, the CDR3 is TGTGCCAGCAGTTACTCGCTTGGGGGAGCAGCTTTCTTT. This sequence encodes CASSYSLGGAAFF.

V and J are TRBV6-4 and TRBJ2-3; D uncertain. Deletions cut 2 bases from V and 2 bases from J, with 20 bases between. The CDR3 contains 18 residues. Germline assignment: CDR1 MRHNA and CDR2 SNTAGT. The CDR3 coding sequence is TGTGCCAGCAGTGACGACGGACGTACCGTCCTATTCACAGATACGCAGTATTTT. This translates into CASSDDGRTVLFTDTQYF.

CDR3 in DNA: TGTGCCAGCAGCCATGGGGCCCTTCAGGCGTCTGGAAAACTGTTTTTT. Amino acid sequence: CASSHGALQASGKLFF. The gene calls are TRBV3-1 (or the pseudogene TRBV3-2) and TRBJ1-4; a possible D gene is TRBD1 (5 bases). Germline assignment: CDR1 LGHDT and CDR2 YNNKEL (reference sequence). The V gene lost 3 bases and the J gene lost 10 bases, with 21 bases spanning the gap. CDR3 length: 16 residues.

The rearrangement joins TRBV7-2 to TRBJ1-2; 9 nucleotides match TRBD1. Germline V gives CDR1 SGHTA, CDR2 FQGNSA. The CDR3 spans 16 residues. The V gene end was trimmed by 1 base and the J gene end by 6 bases; junction bases not matched to a gene: 9. The CDR3 region is CASSLVFSGQGHGYTF. CDR3 bases: TGTGCCAGCAGCTTAGTGTTCTCGGGACAGGGACATGGCTACACCTTC.

This chain connects TRBV6-4 to TRBJ1-2; TRBD1 is a possible D gene (5 bases). The V end was cut by 2 bases, the J end by 0 bases, with 10 bases between. The CDR3 loop spans 15 amino acids. The germline V gene encodes CDR1 MRHNA and CDR2 SNTAGT. The CDR3 spells CASSDGAAPNYGYTF. The CDR3 DNA reads as TGTGCCAGCAGTGACGGGGCGGCACCTAACTATGGCTACACCTTC.

A remark on this clone: Other DNA sequences of this sample code for an identical CDR3. This rearrangement joins TRBV3-1 (or the pseudogene TRBV3-2) to TRBJ2-7, with a possible D match to TRBD2 (5 bases). Germline V gives CDR1 LGHDT, CDR2 YNNKEL (reference sequence). The CDR3 spans 14 residues. Trimming stripped 0 bases from V and 0 bases from J, with 6 bases between. The CDR3 protein is CASSQEGSSYEQYF. The CDR3 bases are TGTGCCAGCAGCCAAGAAGGGAGCTCCTACGAGCAGTACTTC.

The rearrangement uses TRBV3-1 (or the pseudogene TRBV3-2) and TRBJ1-5; D not resolved. The CDR3 loop spans 13 amino acids. Between the trimmed V and J ends, which lost 0 bases and 4 bases, there was a span of 4 bases. Germline V CDR1 and CDR2: LGHDT, YNNKEL (reference sequence). The CDR3 here is CASSQDLNQPQHF. The CDR3 DNA reads as TGTGCCAGCAGCCAAGATCTAAATCAGCCCCAGCATTTT.

Only one count was recorded for this clone. The chain couples TRBV5-1 to TRBJ1-4; D uncertain. The CDR3 totals 15 residues. Germline V lookup: CDR1 SGHRS, CDR2 YFSETQ. V was shortened by 4 bases and J by 5 bases, with 15 bases between the two germline ends. Here the CDR3 reads CASSPGRRLNEKLFF. The CDR3 region has the DNA TGCGCCAGCAGCCCCGGGAGGAGACTGAATGAAAAACTGTTTTTT.

This rearrangement joins TRBV19 to TRBJ1-1; D is uncertain. V lost 4 bases and J 0 bases, leaving 9 bases between the germline ends. The CDR3 consists of 14 residues. From germline, CDR1 is LNHDA and CDR2 SQIVND (reference sequence). The CDR3: CASSTGRMNTEAFF. The CDR3 nucleotides read TGTGCCAGTAGTACCGGACGGATGAACACTGAAGCTTTCTTT.

This clone was picked up a small number of times. The gene calls are TRBV15 and TRBJ2-1, with TRBD2 matching 10 bases. Germline V gene lookup returns CDR1 LNHNV and CDR2 YYDKDF (reference sequence). V lost 0 bases, J lost 7 bases, and 6 bases stayed unmatched. The CDR3 is made up of 16 amino acids. The CDR3 loop is CATSRDRGTSANEQFF. CDR3 nucleotide sequence: TGTGCCACCAGCAGAGATCGCGGGACTAGCGCGAATGAGCAGTTCTTC.

The chain uses TRBV4-1 and TRBJ1-1; no clear D. V lost 2 bases to trimming and J lost 11 bases, with 21 bases between them. Germline loops: CDR1 MGHRA, CDR2 YSYEKL. The CDR3 is 15 residues long. The CDR3: CASSQNRAVLLEAFF. DNA of the CDR3: TGCGCCAGCAGCCAAAACCGGGCCGTGCTTTTAGAGGCTTTCTTT.

The rearrangement joins TRBV5-4 to TRBJ2-2; a weak D match, TRBD2 (6 bases). The length of the CDR3 is 15 residues. V was clipped by 5 bases and J by 6 bases, with 17 bases between them. CDR1 and CDR2 from the germline V gene are SGHNT and YYREEE (reference sequence). As DNA, the CDR3 is TGTGCCAGCAGTGGAGGGGAGCTTTTTCCCGGGGAGCTGTTTTTT. Its protein product is CASSGGELFPGELFF.

The chain couples TRBV5-4 to TRBJ1-6; TRBD1 aligns across 9 bases. V shed 0 bases, J shed 5 bases, and the junction held 3 bases outside the gene matches. CDR1 and CDR2 from the germline V gene are SGHNT and YYREEE (reference sequence). The CDR3 is 16 residues long. The chain's CDR3 is CASSLDRGRHNSPLHF. CDR3 DNA: TGTGCCAGCAGCTTGGACAGGGGGCGGCATAATTCACCCCTCCACTTT.

The genes are TRBV5-1 and TRBJ2-1, with 8 bases matching TRBD1. The germline CDR1 and CDR2 sequences are SGHRS and YFSETQ. After removal of 4 bases from V and 4 bases from J, the junction contained 7 bases not matched to a gene. The CDR3 covers 15 residues. The CDR3 spells CASSLGQGLYNEQFF. The CDR3 DNA is TGCGCCAGCAGCCTTGGACAGGGACTTTACAATGAGCAGTTCTTC.

The V gene is TRBV5-1, the J gene TRBJ2-1, with 9 bases aligning to TRBD1. There are 14 residues in the CDR3. CDR1 is SGHRS, CDR2 YFSETQ, per germline. V gave up 2 bases and J gave up 6 bases; unmatched junction bases: 3. CDR3 DNA: TGCGCCAGCAGCTTAACAGGGGGCTTCAATGAGCAGTTCTTC. Its protein product is CASSLTGGFNEQFF.

The rearrangement joins TRBV25-1 to TRBJ1-1; D remains ambiguous. Deletions cut 0 bases from V and 0 bases from J, with 8 bases between. The length of the CDR3 is 15 residues. From germline, CDR1 is MGHDK and CDR2 SYGVNS. CDR3 in amino acids: CASSEYGSLNTEAFF. The CDR3 region has the DNA TGTGCCAGCAGTGAATATGGCAGTCTGAACACTGAAGCTTTCTTT. The full variable domain, in which reference TRBV25-1 and TRBJ1-1 provide the parts outside the CDR3, is EADIYQTPRYLVIGTGKKITLECSQTMGHDKMYWYQQDPGMELHLIHYSYGVNSTEKGDLSSESTVSRIRTEHFPLTLESARPSHTSQYLCASSEYGSLNTEAFFGQGTRLTVV.

The V call is TRBV6-5, the J call TRBJ1-2; the D gene is possibly TRBD1 (5 bases). V dropped 9 bases and J dropped 3 bases, with 11 bases sitting between them. Germline V gives CDR1 MNHEY, CDR2 SVGAGI. This CDR3 is built from 12 residues. The CDR3 sequence: CASWGDYYGYTF. CDR3 nucleotides: TGTGCCAGTTGGGGGGACTACTATGGCTACACCTTC.